These T cell receptor beta chains were read from a single sample in a study of blood T cell repertoires in COVID-19. Assay: immunoSEQ multiplex PCR; the TCRdb copy retains only in-frame clones and omits some. Here the sample spans about 63,000 clones, about 86% being singletons. The sample consisted of peripheral blood. All receptors come from a human donor in a cohort sampled during active COVID-19. Each CDR3 is given with its conserved first and last residue. D genes are given only for firm matches. Clone size is stated in some rows and not others, as once, few, many or a class when expanded.

V gene	clone size	D gene	J gene	CDR3 protein	CDR3 DNA
TRBV11-2	.	.	TRBJ2-7	CASSPGTGYEQYF	TGTGCCAGCAGCCCCGGGACTGGCTACGAGCAGTACTTC
TRBV2	.	TRBD1	TRBJ1-5	CASSEPGDLTGGRNQPQHF	TGTGCCAGCAGTGAGCCCGGAGACCTGACAGGGGGTAGGAATCAGCCCCAGCATTTT
TRBV4-1	few	TRBD1	TRBJ2-1	CASSPLMDRPLGQQFF	TGCGCCAGCAGCCCACTCATGGACAGGCCCCTGGGGCAGCAGTTCTTC
TRBV6-2/TRBV6-3	.	TRBD2	TRBJ2-1	CASSYGGGPYNEQFF	TGTGCCAGCAGTTACGGCGGGGGGCCCTACAATGAGCAGTTCTTC
TRBV5-4	.	.	TRBJ2-1	CASSLSGGAQGWQFF	TGTGCCAGCAGCTTGAGTGGGGGGGCCCAGGGGTGGCAGTTCTTC
TRBV2	.	.	TRBJ1-4	CASSVQASTTNEKLFF	TGTGCCAGCAGTGTGCAGGCGTCTACAACTAATGAAAAACTGTTTTTT
TRBV28	.	TRBD2	TRBJ2-5	CASTGGGRQETQYF	TGTGCCAGCACGGGGGGGGGCAGGCAAGAGACCCAGTACTTC
TRBV5-4	.	TRBD2	TRBJ2-7	CASSSIAGVNYEQYF	TGTGCCAGCAGCTCTATAGCGGGAGTAAACTACGAGCAGTACTTC
TRBV6-5	.	TRBD2	TRBJ2-1	CASRPSGSYEQFF	TGTGCCAGCAGGCCTAGCGGGAGCTATGAGCAGTTCTTC
TRBV24-1	.	TRBD1	TRBJ1-5	CATSGQLNQPQHF	TGTGCCACCTCGGGACAGCTTAATCAGCCCCAGCATTTT
TRBV4-3	.	TRBD2	TRBJ2-3	CASSQDRSGATDTQYF	TGCGCCAGCAGCCAAGATCGGAGCGGGGCCACAGATACGCAGTATTTT
TRBV4-3	few	.	TRBJ1-2	CASSQDRTGIYGYTF	TGCGCCAGCAGCCAAGATCGAACAGGGATTTATGGCTACACCTTC
TRBV24-1	.	TRBD2	TRBJ2-1	CATRRAGDQFF	TGTGCCACCAGAAGGGCGGGGGATCAGTTCTTC
TRBV2	.	.	TRBJ1-1	CASILAGAAEAFF	TGTGCCAGCATCCTAGCAGGGGCTGCTGAAGCTTTCTTT
TRBV6-5	.	TRBD1	TRBJ2-3	CASSPRTGTDTQYF	TGTGCCAGCAGTCCCCGGACAGGGACAGATACGCAGTATTTT
TRBV7-9	.	.	TRBJ2-7	CASSPPSYEQYF	TGTGCCAGCAGCCCTCCCTCCTACGAGCAGTACTTC
TRBV19	.	.	TRBJ1-1	CASKGRGAENTEAFF	TGTGCCAGTAAGGGACGGGGGGCAGAGAACACTGAAGCTTTCTTT
TRBV6-2/TRBV6-3	.	TRBD1	TRBJ1-1	CASTPATGATEAFF	TGTGCCAGCACCCCCGCGACAGGGGCCACTGAAGCTTTCTTT
TRBV3-1/TRBV3-2	.	TRBD1	TRBJ1-3	CASSQGQGADTIYF	TGTGCCAGCAGCCAGGGACAGGGGGCAGACACCATATATTTT
TRBV18	.	TRBD2	TRBJ2-7	CASSPLPGGGESSYEQYF	TGTGCCAGCTCACCACTTCCGGGAGGGGGAGAAAGCTCCTACGAGCAGTACTTC